The text below deals with one TCR beta chain. The antigen is unknown. Primers for the PCR totalled 60 Vbeta and 13 Jbeta. Repertoires were generated with immunoSEQ multiplex PCR, while TCRdb's copy carries only in-frame clones and drops some. Here the sample spans 120,000 to 150,000 clones, 75% being singletons. The record originates from a study of cytomegalovirus exposure and HLA in healthy donors. Germline values: CDR1 SGHAT, CDR2 FQNNGV. V shed 1 base, J shed 5 bases, and the junction held 7 bases outside the gene matches. The CDR3 totals 15 residues. Healthy donors of bone marrow made up the group. Study-wide results and limits: One variant, a missense change in DCLRE1C, was linked in a later analysis to TCR beta V- and J-gene trimming. Most sequenced TCRs were rare (though some public TCRs occurred in many donors).

The chain has TRBV11-2 and TRBJ1-1, with 7 nucleotides matching TRBD1. Sequenced sample: PBMCs. The source of this sequence is a man between 35 and 55 years old in good health and CMV-seronegative. CDR3 region: CASSLVRGRGTEAFF. CDR3 in DNA: TGTGCCAGCAGCTTAGTTAGGGGGCGAGGTACTGAAGCTTTCTTT.